Each of the 21 T cell receptor beta chains below was sequenced from the same sample in a study of OX40 agonist ivuxolimab in advanced cancers. Repertoires were generated with immunoSEQ multiplex PCR, while TCRdb's copy carries only in-frame clones and drops some. The sample carries over 75,000 clones, approximately 91% recorded once. Material: CD4+ or CD8+ T cells sorted from blood, obtained in a trial of the OX40 agonist ivuxolimab. The receptors originated from an adult with an advanced solid tumor such as melanoma, head and neck, liver or kidney cancer.

The chain combines TRBV29-1 with TRBJ2-7; D could derive from TRBD1 or TRBD2 (5 bases each). Germline-derived CDR1 and CDR2 are SQVTM and ANQGSEA. The CDR3 covers 16 residues. The germline V and J ends were trimmed by 4 bases and 5 bases, with 24 bases remaining between them. The CDR3 sequence: CSVAPFPGLTSNEQYF. The CDR3 nucleotides read TGCAGCGTTGCACCTTTCCCGGGGCTAACTTCGAACGAGCAGTACTTC.

This rearrangement joins TRBV28 to TRBJ2-3, with a weak D call TRBD2 (5 bases). Looked up from germline, CDR1 is MDHEN and CDR2 is SYDVKM. V was clipped by 6 bases and J by 6 bases, with 22 bases between them. The CDR3 consists of 16 residues. The CDR3 region has the DNA TGTGCCAGCAGGGATCTAGCTTTGGGTTTTGCGGATACGCAGTATTTT. This translates into CASRDLALGFADTQYF. The variable domain in full, with the rest retrieved from reference TRBV28 and TRBJ2-3, is DVKVTQSSRYLVKRTGEKVFLECVQDMDHENMFWYRQDPGLGLRLIYFSYDVKMKEKGDIPEGYSVSREKKERFSLILESASTNQTSMYLCASRDLALGFADTQYFGPGTRLTVL.

V is TRBV27 and J is TRBJ2-7; 8 nucleotides line up with TRBD2. CDR1 MNHEY and CDR2 SMNVEV come from the germline V gene (reference sequence). This CDR3 comprises 17 residues. The V gene end was trimmed by 11 bases and the J gene end by 0 bases; junction bases not matched to a gene: 18. CDR3 bases: TGTGCCCTCCATGGCGGGAGGCCTAGATGTAACTCCTACGAGCAGTACTTC. This translates into CALHGGRPRCNSYEQYF.

Concerning this clone: This may stem from a read error, because a much larger clone lies one nucleotide away. The V and J genes are TRBV7-9 and TRBJ2-2; D remains unclear. Trimming stripped 1 base from V and 1 base from J, with 1 base between. Germline CDR1 is SEHNR and CDR2 is FQNEAQ (reference sequence). There are 13 residues in the CDR3. The CDR3 loop reads CASSLGNTGELFF. CDR3 sequence (DNA): TGTGCCAGCAGCTTAGGGAACACCGGGGAGCTGTTTTTT.

The chain couples TRBV28 to TRBJ1-4; D unclear. The V end was cut by 5 bases, the J end by 0 bases, with 10 bases between. There are 15 residues in the CDR3. Germline assignment: CDR1 MDHEN and CDR2 SYDVKM. The CDR3 DNA is TGTGCCAGCAGTGTTTTGGGGACAACTAATGAAAAACTGTTTTTT. The encoded protein is CASSVLGTTNEKLFF.

This chain links TRBV6-6 with TRBJ2-1; D might be TRBD2 (6 bases). The CDR3 runs 13 residues. In germline, CDR1 is MNHNY, CDR2 SVGAGI (reference sequence). V was cut by 2 bases and J by 7 bases, with 9 bases left in between. CDR3 coding DNA: TGTGCCAGCAGTTACACGGGGAGGAATGAGCAGTTCTTC. It encodes CASSYTGRNEQFF.

V and J are TRBV5-4 and TRBJ2-1, with TRBD1 identical over 7 bases. CDR1 SGHNT and CDR2 YYREEE come from the germline V gene (reference sequence). This CDR3 spans 14 amino acids. Trimming at V came to 4 bases and at J to 2 bases, leaving 3 bases not matched to a gene. The DNA for the CDR3 is TGTGCCAGCAGCGCAGACAGGGCCTACAATGAGCAGTTCTTC. This encodes CASSADRAYNEQFF.

This chain connects TRBV6-6 to TRBJ2-7; D possibly corresponds to TRBD2 (5 bases). Germline V lookup: CDR1 MNHNY, CDR2 SVGAGI (reference sequence). Trimming left V 6 bases short and J 3 bases short, with 12 bases between. The CDR3 length is 13 residues. In DNA form, the CDR3 reads TGTGCCAGCAGCCGGACTGCGAACTACGAGCAGTACTTC. As protein: CASSRTANYEQYF.

Only one count was recorded for this clone. This chain connects TRBV5-6 to TRBJ1-5; D uncertain. V lost 4 bases and J 0 bases, leaving 14 bases between the germline ends. CDR1 and CDR2 from the germline V gene are SGHDT and YYEEEE. The length of the CDR3 is 16 residues. This chain's CDR3 is CASSVFGLNSNQPQHF. The CDR3 DNA is TGTGCCAGCAGCGTGTTTGGCCTAAATAGCAATCAGCCCCAGCATTTT. Using reference TRBV5-6 and TRBJ1-5 for the parts outside the CDR3, the full variable domain is DAGVTQSPTHLIKTRGQQVTLRCSPKSGHDTVSWYQQALGQGPQFIFQYYEEEERQRGNFPDRFSGHQFPNYSSELNVNALLLGDSALYLCASSVFGLNSNQPQHFGDGTRLSIL.

This clone was counted between two and nine times. The V call is TRBV6-5, the J call TRBJ1-2, with 10 bases that match TRBD1. This CDR3 contains 14 residues. Germline-derived CDR1 and CDR2 are MNHEY and SVGAGI. V shed 6 bases, J shed 3 bases, and the junction held 4 bases outside the gene matches. The CDR3 sequence: CASRPDRGHYGYTF. The CDR3 region has the DNA TGTGCCAGCAGGCCCGACAGGGGGCACTATGGCTACACCTTC.

This clone was observed once. The chain couples TRBV7-2 to TRBJ2-5; no clear D. This CDR3 has 13 residues. Trimming stripped 1 base from V and 5 bases from J, with 8 bases between. CDR1 is SGHTA, CDR2 FQGNSA, per germline. This chain's CDR3 is CASSLGYTETQYF. The DNA of the CDR3 is TGTGCCAGCAGCTTAGGCTATACGGAGACCCAGTACTTC.

V and J are TRBV4-1 and TRBJ2-1; 12 bases map to TRBD2. The CDR3 is made up of 18 amino acids. In germline, CDR1 is MGHRA, CDR2 YSYEKL. The V gene end was trimmed by 4 bases and the J gene end by 0 bases; junction bases not matched to a gene: 7. This CDR3 reads CASSRRTSGDPSYNEQFF. The CDR3 DNA reads as TGCGCCAGCAGCCGCCGGACTAGCGGGGATCCCTCCTACAATGAGCAGTTCTTC.

CDR3 region: CSVGTANTGELFF. CDR3 DNA sequence: TGCAGCGTTGGGACCGCGAACACCGGGGAGCTGTTTTTT. The chain recombines TRBV29-1 with TRBJ2-2; D gene unclear. The V end lost 4 bases, the J end lost 0 bases, and 6 bases lay between the germline ends. The CDR3 runs 13 residues. CDR1 and CDR2 from the germline V gene are SQVTM and ANQGSEA.

The J gene is TRBJ2-3, the V gene TRBV6-6; no clear D. The CDR3 length is 13 residues. Germline CDR1 and CDR2: MNHNY and SVGAGI (reference sequence). The germline V and J ends were trimmed by 4 bases and 1 base, with 6 bases remaining between them. The CDR3 region is CASSSHGTDTQYF. CDR3 coding DNA: TGTGCCAGCAGTTCCCACGGCACAGATACGCAGTATTTT.

Only one count was recorded for this clone. V gene TRBV7-9 combines with J gene TRBJ2-2; 7 positions agree with TRBD2. The CDR3 contains 15 residues. The germline V gene has CDR1 SEHNR and CDR2 FQNEAQ (reference sequence). Trimming at V came to 1 base and at J to 5 bases, leaving 4 bases not matched to a gene. The CDR3 spells CASSLGLAVTGELFF. In DNA, the CDR3 is TGTGCCAGCAGCTTAGGCCTAGCGGTTACCGGGGAGCTGTTTTTT.

V is TRBV7-9 and J is TRBJ2-3; 12 bases fit TRBD2. Germline loops: CDR1 SEHNR, CDR2 FQNEAQ (reference sequence). The junction had 5 bases not matched to a gene; V was cut back by 4 bases and J by 6 bases. CDR3 size: 15 residues. The CDR3, as DNA: TGTGCCAGCAGCTCACCTAGCGGGAGGGGGGATACGCAGTATTTT. It specifies CASSSPSGRGDTQYF.

V usage is TRBV7-3 and J usage is TRBJ1-2, with D possibly matching TRBD1 (5 bases). Trimming cost V 1 base and J 6 bases, with 15 bases left between them. This CDR3 has 15 amino acids. Germline CDR1 is SGHTA and CDR2 is FQGTGA. This CDR3 is CASSLRPGDGDGYTF. The CDR3, as DNA: TGTGCCAGCAGCTTAAGGCCGGGGGATGGGGATGGCTACACCTTC.

A few counts support this clone. This chain connects TRBV11-1 to TRBJ2-1, with a weak D call TRBD2 (5 bases). This CDR3 is 17 amino acids long. The germline gives CDR1 SGHAT, CDR2 FQDESV (reference sequence). The V and J ends lost 1 base and 0 bases respectively, with 13 bases between them. CDR3 coding DNA: TGTGCCAGCAGCTTAGAGGTAATAGGGAGCTCCTACAATGAGCAGTTCTTC. Its translation: CASSLEVIGSSYNEQFF.

The chain is built from TRBV5-8 and TRBJ1-2; D is unclear. Germline-derived CDR1 and CDR2 are SGHTS and YDEGEE. Trimming took 4 bases from V and 4 from J, leaving 17 bases between them. CDR3 length: 15 residues. The CDR3 loop reads CASSLEGVGPYGYTF. In DNA form, the CDR3 reads TGTGCCAGCAGCCTGGAAGGTGTCGGGCCCTATGGCTACACCTTC.

CDR3 sequence (DNA): TGTGCTAGTGGTAGAGGACTAGTGGATACGCAGTATTTT. It specifies CASGRGLVDTQYF. This chain links TRBV12-5 with TRBJ2-3; 7 bases agree with TRBD2. Germline V gene data show CDR1 as LGHNT and CDR2 as FRNRAP. The CDR3 totals 13 residues. V was clipped by 5 bases and J by 6 bases; unmatched bases: 5.

The chain has TRBV19 and TRBJ2-3; TRBD1 matches 8 bases. The CDR3 contains 17 residues. V gave up 1 base and J gave up 2 bases; unmatched junction bases: 8. Looked up from germline, CDR1 is LNHDA and CDR2 is SQIVND (reference sequence). The CDR3 sequence: CASSIGVGQGPTDTQYF. The DNA of the CDR3 is TGTGCCAGTAGTATAGGAGTCGGACAGGGACCCACAGATACGCAGTATTTT.